Listed below are T cell receptor beta chains from one sample, sequenced in a study of blood T cells in healthy people across ages. TCRdb reprocessed the 5' RACE reads with MiXCR, giving one entry per CDR3 protein. The sample consists of approximately 1,000,000 distinct CDR3 sequences, 40% to 55% of them appearing once. Sequenced: blood. Receptors originate from a woman in her fifties or sixties in good health. Both conserved end residues are part of each CDR3. A D gene is named only where the DNA matches it firmly. A row's size may be missing; if present it is once, few, many or a size class.

d_call: .; v_call: TRBV2; clone_size: .; j_call: TRBJ2-5; cdr3_nt: TGTGCCAGCAAGGGACTCCCACAAGGGGAACAAGAGACCCAGTACTTC; cdr3_aa: CASKGLPQGEQETQYF
d_call: .; v_call: TRBV27; clone_size: many; j_call: TRBJ2-5; cdr3_nt: TGTGCCAGCAGTTTAAGTCGTCGAGAGACCCAGTACTTC; cdr3_aa: CASSLSRRETQYF
d_call: .; v_call: TRBV9; clone_size: once; j_call: TRBJ2-3; cdr3_nt: TGTGCCAGCAGCGTAGGTGGGGTCGCCACAGATACGCAGTATTTT; cdr3_aa: CASSVGGVATDTQYF
d_call: TRBD1; v_call: TRBV25-1; clone_size: .; j_call: TRBJ2-2; cdr3_nt: TGTGCCAGCAGTGTGATAGTAGCAGGGGGCACCGGGGAGCTGTTTTTT; cdr3_aa: CASSVIVAGGTGELFF
d_call: .; v_call: TRBV20-1; clone_size: few; j_call: TRBJ1-1; cdr3_nt: TGCAGTGCTAGTTCGGCGGTCTTGAACACTGAAGCTTTCTTT; cdr3_aa: CSASSAVLNTEAFF
d_call: TRBD2; v_call: TRBV25-1; clone_size: .; j_call: TRBJ2-2; cdr3_nt: TGTGCCAGCAGCCAGACCACTAGCGGGAGAAACACCGGGGAGCTGTTTTTT; cdr3_aa: CASSQTTSGRNTGELFF
d_call: .; v_call: TRBV20-1; clone_size: .; j_call: TRBJ2-1; cdr3_nt: TGCAGTGCTAGTGCCTACCGGACGGGGAATGAGCAGTTCTTC; cdr3_aa: CSASAYRTGNEQFF
d_call: .; v_call: TRBV29-1; clone_size: .; j_call: TRBJ2-1; cdr3_nt: TGCAGCGTTGATGGTCCTAGCTCCTACAATGAGCAGTTCTTC; cdr3_aa: CSVDGPSSYNEQFF
d_call: .; v_call: TRBV7-9; clone_size: .; j_call: TRBJ1-1; cdr3_nt: TGTGCCAGCAGCCCCACAGGGTTCGGTGAAGCTTTCTTT; cdr3_aa: CASSPTGFGEAFF
d_call: .; v_call: TRBV7-9; clone_size: few; j_call: TRBJ2-3; cdr3_nt: TGTGCCAGCAGCTCGCCGGCCGGCCTAACAGATACGCAGTATTTT; cdr3_aa: CASSSPAGLTDTQYF
d_call: .; v_call: TRBV5-1; clone_size: .; j_call: TRBJ2-5; cdr3_nt: TGCGCCAGCAGCCCGGGTCTTAATCATGAGCAGTACTTC; cdr3_aa: CASSPGLNHEQYF
d_call: .; v_call: TRBV4-1; clone_size: few; j_call: TRBJ2-1; cdr3_nt: TGCGCCAGCAGCCAAGAGGCCATTGCGGGATCCCACAATGAGCAGTTCTTC; cdr3_aa: CASSQEAIAGSHNEQFF
d_call: .; v_call: TRBV11-2; clone_size: few; j_call: TRBJ2-1; cdr3_nt: TGTGCCAGCAGCTTAGGGTTTAGCGGACTTTACAATGAGCAGTTCTTC; cdr3_aa: CASSLGFSGLYNEQFF
d_call: .; v_call: TRBV25-1; clone_size: once; j_call: TRBJ1-5; cdr3_nt: TGTGCCAGCAGTGAATGGGGGGTTGGACAGCCCCAGCATTTT; cdr3_aa: CASSEWGVGQPQHF
d_call: TRBD2; v_call: TRBV20-1; clone_size: .; j_call: TRBJ2-3; cdr3_nt: TGCAGTGCTCACGGACTAGCGGGGCGCACAGATACGCAGTATTTT; cdr3_aa: CSAHGLAGRTDTQYF
d_call: .; v_call: TRBV14; clone_size: .; j_call: TRBJ2-4; cdr3_nt: TGTGCCAGCAGCCAAGAAATCGGAGGGATCCAAAACATTCAGTACTTC; cdr3_aa: CASSQEIGGIQNIQYF
d_call: .; v_call: TRBV21-1; clone_size: .; j_call: TRBJ2-5; cdr3_nt: TGTGCCAGCAGCAAAGCGGGGACAGGATTCCAAGAGACCCAGTACTTC; cdr3_aa: CASSKAGTGFQETQYF
d_call: .; v_call: TRBV5-4; clone_size: few; j_call: TRBJ2-5; cdr3_nt: TGTGCCAGCAGCTTGGACATGGGGGAGACCCAGTACTTC; cdr3_aa: CASSLDMGETQYF
d_call: TRBD1; v_call: TRBV6-1; clone_size: .; j_call: TRBJ1-2; cdr3_nt: TGTGCCAGCCGAGGATGGGGGACAGGGGGTAACTATGGCTACACCTTC; cdr3_aa: CASRGWGTGGNYGYTF
d_call: .; v_call: TRBV4-1; clone_size: few; j_call: TRBJ2-5; cdr3_nt: TGCGCCAGCAGCCCTACCGCGACGACTAACCGGTTTGAGACCCAGTACTTC; cdr3_aa: CASSPTATTNRFETQYF
d_call: TRBD1; v_call: TRBV4-1; clone_size: .; j_call: TRBJ1-5; cdr3_nt: TGCGCCAGCAGCCAAGAAAGGGCAGGGGGCCGTTTTAATCAGCCCCAGCATTTT; cdr3_aa: CASSQERAGGRFNQPQHF
d_call: .; v_call: TRBV27; clone_size: .; j_call: TRBJ1-2; cdr3_nt: TGTGCCAGCAGTCTAGGGGGGGGAGAAGGCTACACCTTC; cdr3_aa: CASSLGGGEGYTF
d_call: TRBD1; v_call: TRBV5-6; clone_size: .; j_call: TRBJ2-5; cdr3_nt: TGTGCCAGCAGCTTTTCCATACAGGGGCCGAAAGAGACCCAGTACTTC; cdr3_aa: CASSFSIQGPKETQYF
d_call: TRBD2; v_call: TRBV20-1; clone_size: few; j_call: TRBJ2-7; cdr3_nt: TGCAGTGCTAGAGCCCCCGCCCTAGCGGGAATTGGCTACGAGCAGTACTTC; cdr3_aa: CSARAPALAGIGYEQYF
d_call: .; v_call: TRBV15; clone_size: .; j_call: TRBJ2-5; cdr3_nt: TGTGCCACCACCGAGTGGGGAGTGGAGACCCAGTACTTC; cdr3_aa: CATTEWGVETQYF
d_call: .; v_call: TRBV20-1; clone_size: few; j_call: TRBJ1-2; cdr3_nt: TGCAGTGCTAGGGGGGGTAGCTATGGCTACACCTTC; cdr3_aa: CSARGGSYGYTF
d_call: TRBD2; v_call: TRBV4-2; clone_size: few; j_call: TRBJ2-7; cdr3_nt: TGTGCCAGCAGCTCCAGGGTTTTAGCGGGAGCATCCTACGAGCAGTACTTC; cdr3_aa: CASSSRVLAGASYEQYF
d_call: .; v_call: TRBV7-9; clone_size: .; j_call: TRBJ1-1; cdr3_nt: TGTGCCAGCAGCTCCTTCCTCGGGACTGAAGCTTTCTTT; cdr3_aa: CASSSFLGTEAFF
d_call: TRBD2; v_call: TRBV7-9; clone_size: few; j_call: TRBJ2-5; cdr3_nt: TGTGCCAGCAGCGCAGCGACTAGCGGGAGACACCAAGAGACCCAGTACTTC; cdr3_aa: CASSAATSGRHQETQYF
d_call: .; v_call: TRBV20-1; clone_size: few; j_call: TRBJ1-5; cdr3_nt: TGCAGTGCTAGAGAAGACAGGCCCAATCAGCCCCAGCATTTT; cdr3_aa: CSAREDRPNQPQHF
d_call: .; v_call: TRBV7-9; clone_size: .; j_call: TRBJ1-4; cdr3_nt: TGTGCCAGCAGCCACCCGGGGGCGCTGGACGAAAAACTGTTTTTT; cdr3_aa: CASSHPGALDEKLFF
d_call: TRBD2; v_call: TRBV20-1; clone_size: .; j_call: TRBJ2-5; cdr3_nt: TGCAGTGCTATGGGACTAGCGGGGGACAATGAGCAGTACTTC; cdr3_aa: CSAMGLAGDNEQYF
d_call: .; v_call: TRBV20-1; clone_size: few; j_call: TRBJ1-2; cdr3_nt: TGCAGTGCTAGAGCGGGGTGGGGGAGCTATGGCTACACCTTC; cdr3_aa: CSARAGWGSYGYTF
d_call: .; v_call: TRBV2; clone_size: .; j_call: TRBJ2-1; cdr3_nt: TGTGCCAGCAGTGAAGAGGACCGTCTATGGGAGCAGTTCTTC; cdr3_aa: CASSEEDRLWEQFF
d_call: .; v_call: TRBV29-1; clone_size: .; j_call: TRBJ2-2; cdr3_nt: TGCAGCGTTAAAGATCCCGGCAGGGGGAACACCGGGGAGCTGTTTTTT; cdr3_aa: CSVKDPGRGNTGELFF
d_call: .; v_call: TRBV3-1; clone_size: .; j_call: TRBJ2-1; cdr3_nt: TGTGCCAGCAGCCAAGATGTCGCGTTGGGCAGTGAGCAGTTCTTC; cdr3_aa: CASSQDVALGSEQFF
d_call: .; v_call: TRBV7-9; clone_size: .; j_call: TRBJ2-5; cdr3_nt: TGTGCCAGCAGCCGGACTACAGAAGAGACCCAGTACTTC; cdr3_aa: CASSRTTEETQYF